These 2 T cell receptor beta chains share one sample of origin, sequenced in a study of OX40 agonist ivuxolimab in advanced cancers. The data were produced by immunoSEQ multiplex PCR, yet TCRdb's version contains in-frame clones alone and is incomplete. This table has 65,000 to 80,000 clones, around 85% appearing once. The material sequenced was CD4+ or CD8+ T cells sorted from blood, taken in a trial of the OX40 agonist ivuxolimab. The source of these receptors is an adult with an advanced solid tumor such as melanoma, head and neck, liver or kidney cancer.

The J gene is TRBJ2-7, the V gene TRBV7-3; D is undetermined. CDR3 length: 13 amino acids. The V gene's germline CDR1 is SGHTA and CDR2 FQGTGA. V was clipped by 0 bases and J by 3 bases, with 6 bases between them. As DNA, the CDR3 is TGTGCCAGCAGCTTAACACAAGGCTACGAGCAGTACTTC. Protein product: CASSLTQGYEQYF.

V usage is TRBV2 and J usage is TRBJ2-2; the match to TRBD2 covers 10 bases. The CDR3 is 15 residues long. The V and J ends lost 5 bases and 5 bases, in that order; junction bases with no gene match: 5. Germline assignment: CDR1 SNHLY and CDR2 FYNNEI. CDR3 sequence: CASSSLAGVTGELFF. The DNA for the CDR3 is TGTGCCAGCAGTTCTCTAGCGGGAGTTACCGGGGAGCTGTTTTTT.